Following are 10 T cell receptor beta chains from one sample sequenced in a study of cytomegalovirus exposure and HLA in healthy donors. Both 60 Vbeta primers and 13 Jbeta primers went into the PCR. Sequencing was performed with immunoSEQ multiplex PCR; in TCRdb, only in-frame clones are kept and a portion is missing. The sample holds 100,000 to 150,000 clones, 75% to 90% seen once. Specimen: PBMCs. The receptors shown here come from a man in his forties or fifties in good health and CMV-seronegative.

The V call is TRBV25-1, the J call TRBJ2-1; 11 bases are shared with TRBD2. The CDR3 runs 15 residues. CDR1 is MGHDK, CDR2 SYGVNS, per germline. The ends lost 5 bases at V and 2 bases at J; junction bases unmatched: 2. CDR3 bases: TGTGCCAGCAGTATAGCGGGGGGGCCCTACAATGAGCAGTTCTTC. Its protein product is CASSIAGGPYNEQFF.

The chain couples TRBV7-8 to TRBJ2-1; a possible D gene is TRBD2 (8 bases). Trimming took off 2 bases at V and 4 bases at J, with 21 bases between the two ends. This CDR3 contains 18 residues. Germline CDR1 reads SGHVS; CDR2 reads FQNEAQ. The CDR3 protein is CASSLSGGQIQGYNEQFF. CDR3 coding DNA: TGTGCCAGCAGCTTAAGCGGGGGACAGATTCAAGGGTACAATGAGCAGTTCTTC.

The gene calls are TRBV9 and TRBJ2-3; a weak D match, TRBD2 (5 bases). Germline-derived CDR1 and CDR2 are SGDLS and YYNGEE. V was trimmed by 4 bases and J by 2 bases, leaving 17 bases between them. There are 16 residues in the CDR3. The CDR3, as DNA: TGTGCCAGCAGCCCCGGAAGCGGAGGTCTCACAGATACGCAGTATTTT. Protein: CASSPGSGGLTDTQYF. Together with reference TRBV9 and TRBJ2-3, the CDR3 gives the full variable domain: DSGVTQTPKHLITATGQRVTLRCSPRSGDLSVYWYQQSLDQGLQFLIQYYNGEERAKGNILERFSAQQFPDLHSELNLSSLELGDSALYFCASSPGSGGLTDTQYFGPGTRLTVL.

The chain uses TRBV30 and TRBJ1-1, with a possible D match to TRBD1 (5 bases). V lost 3 bases, J lost 2 bases, and 13 bases lay in between. Germline lookup yields CDR1 GTSNPN and CDR2 SVGIG (reference sequence). The CDR3 sequence is 14 residues long. The DNA for the CDR3 is TGTGCCTGGAGGCAAGCAGGGTTTAACACTGAAGCTTTCTTT. Translating it yields CAWRQAGFNTEAFF. The full variable domain, its missing parts supplied by reference TRBV30 and TRBJ1-1, is SQTIHQWPATLVQPVGSPLSLECTVEGTSNPNLYWYRQAAGRGLQLLFYSVGIGQISSEVPQNLSASRPQDRQFILSSKKLLLSDSGFYLCAWRQAGFNTEAFFGQGTRLTVV.

The V call is TRBV6-5, the J call TRBJ1-5; the match to TRBD1 covers 8 bases. CDR3 length: 14 amino acids. The V gene's germline CDR1 is MNHEY and CDR2 SVGAGI. The junction had 10 bases not matched to a gene; V was cut back by 6 bases and J by 9 bases. CDR3 residues: CASREGQGAGPQHF. The CDR3 nucleotides are TGTGCCAGCAGGGAGGGGCAGGGGGCTGGGCCCCAGCATTTT.

The chain uses TRBV28 and TRBJ2-7, with TRBD1 identical over 7 bases. V was clipped by 8 bases and J by 9 bases; unmatched bases: 22. Germline V gives CDR1 MDHEN, CDR2 SYDVKM. The CDR3 contains 16 residues. Here the CDR3 DNA reads TGTGCCAGCGAAGAAAGCAGAAGGGGACAGCTTCGGTTGCAGTACTTC. Residues: CASEESRRGQLRLQYF.

This clone was found a few times. The gene calls are TRBV29-1 and TRBJ2-7, with 8 bases lining up with TRBD2. CDR1 SQVTM and CDR2 ANQGSEA come from the germline V gene. The V gene end was trimmed by 4 bases and the J gene end by 6 bases; junction bases not matched to a gene: 8. The CDR3 has 13 residues. Here the CDR3 reads CSVGTTGTSEQYF. CDR3 nucleotides: TGCAGCGTTGGGACAACCGGGACTAGCGAGCAGTACTTC.

V and J are TRBV19 and TRBJ1-2; D not certain. CDR1 is LNHDA and CDR2 is SQIVND in the germline V gene (reference sequence). The CDR3 runs to 15 residues. Between the trimmed V and J ends, which lost 6 bases and 4 bases, there was a span of 18 bases. CDR3 residues: CASSSDGRAGYGYTF. The CDR3 DNA reads as TGTGCCAGTAGCTCGGACGGCCGAGCGGGCTATGGCTACACCTTC.

The chain employs TRBV27 and TRBJ1-2; D is ambiguous. CDR3 length: 11 amino acids. The V end lost 7 bases, the J end lost 5 bases, and 8 bases lay between the germline ends. Germline V gives CDR1 MNHEY, CDR2 SMNVEV (reference sequence). For the CDR3, the DNA is TGTGCCAGCAAACGGGAGTATGGCTACACCTTC. Protein product: CASKREYGYTF.

The chain has TRBV10-3 and TRBJ1-5, with D hard to call. Germline CDR1 and CDR2: ENHRY and SYGVKD. V was clipped by 4 bases and J by 4 bases, with 11 bases between them. This CDR3 region has 14 residues. Here the CDR3 reads CAISADSQNQPQHF. In DNA form, the CDR3 reads TGTGCCATCAGTGCCGACTCGCAGAATCAGCCCCAGCATTTT.